Detailed here is one TCR beta chain. This record comes from a study of preoperative IRX-2 immunotherapy in early breast cancer. As for treatment: preoperative locoregional IRX-2 cytokine immunotherapy. J lost 2 bases, V lost 5 bases, and 7 bases had no gene match. Germline V gene sequence: CDR1 SGDLS, CDR2 YYNGEE. The CDR3 extends over 15 amino acids. Profiling relied on immunoSEQ multiplex PCR, and the TCRdb table lists in-frame clones only, not all of them. The sample includes about 5,600 clones, about 61% of them seen just once. This chain connects TRBV9 to TRBJ2-7; 10 nucleotides line up with TRBD2. This material consisted of tumor tissue, taken before IRX-2 immunotherapy. The TCR comes from a human donor with breast cancer. CDR3 nucleotide sequence: TGTGCCAGCAGGAGGGGACTAGCGAAAACCTACGAGCAGTACTTC. It translates to CASRRGLAKTYEQYF.